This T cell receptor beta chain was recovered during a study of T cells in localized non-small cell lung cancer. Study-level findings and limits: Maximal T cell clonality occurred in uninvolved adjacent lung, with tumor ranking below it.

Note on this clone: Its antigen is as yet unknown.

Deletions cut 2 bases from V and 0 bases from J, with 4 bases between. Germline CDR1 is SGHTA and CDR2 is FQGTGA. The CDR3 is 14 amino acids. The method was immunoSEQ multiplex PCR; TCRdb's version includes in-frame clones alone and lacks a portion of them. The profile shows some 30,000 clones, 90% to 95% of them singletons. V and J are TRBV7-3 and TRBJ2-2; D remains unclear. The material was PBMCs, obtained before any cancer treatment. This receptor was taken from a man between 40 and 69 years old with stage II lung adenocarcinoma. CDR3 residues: CASSLYANTGELFF. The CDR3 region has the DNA TGTGCCAGCAGCTTATACGCGAACACCGGGGAGCTGTTTTTT.